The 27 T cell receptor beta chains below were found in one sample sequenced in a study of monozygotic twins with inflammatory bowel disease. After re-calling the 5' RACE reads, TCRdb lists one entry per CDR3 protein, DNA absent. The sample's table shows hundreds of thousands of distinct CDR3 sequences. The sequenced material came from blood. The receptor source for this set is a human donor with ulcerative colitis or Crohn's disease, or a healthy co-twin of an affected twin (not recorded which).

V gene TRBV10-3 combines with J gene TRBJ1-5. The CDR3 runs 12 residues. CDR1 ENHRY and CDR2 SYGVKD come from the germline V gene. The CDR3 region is CAISDGNQPQHF.

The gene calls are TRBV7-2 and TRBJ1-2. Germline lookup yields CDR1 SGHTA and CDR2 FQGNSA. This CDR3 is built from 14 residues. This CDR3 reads CASSPLQSNCGYTF.

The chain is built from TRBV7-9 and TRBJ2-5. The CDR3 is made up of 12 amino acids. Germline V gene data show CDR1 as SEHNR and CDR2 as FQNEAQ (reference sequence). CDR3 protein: CASSLSSETQYF.

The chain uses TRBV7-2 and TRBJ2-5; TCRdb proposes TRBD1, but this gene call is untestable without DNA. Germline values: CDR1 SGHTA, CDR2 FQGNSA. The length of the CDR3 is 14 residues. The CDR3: CASSLAHSRESQYF.

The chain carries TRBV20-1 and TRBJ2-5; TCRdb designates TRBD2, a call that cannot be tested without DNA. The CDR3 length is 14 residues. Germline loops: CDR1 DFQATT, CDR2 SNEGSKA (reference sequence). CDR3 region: CSAGLAVDQETQYF.

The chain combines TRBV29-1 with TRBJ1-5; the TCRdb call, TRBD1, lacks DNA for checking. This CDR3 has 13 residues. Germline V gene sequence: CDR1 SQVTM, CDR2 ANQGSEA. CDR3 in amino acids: CSVADRAGQPQHF.

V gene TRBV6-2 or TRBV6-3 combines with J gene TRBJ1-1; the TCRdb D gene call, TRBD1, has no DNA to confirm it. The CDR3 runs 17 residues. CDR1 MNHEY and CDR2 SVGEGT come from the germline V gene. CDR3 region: CASSDVGRGGFRTEAFF.

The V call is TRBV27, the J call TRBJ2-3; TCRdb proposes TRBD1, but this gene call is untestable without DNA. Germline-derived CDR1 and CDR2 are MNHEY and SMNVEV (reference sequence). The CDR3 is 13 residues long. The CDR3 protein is CASSSGAGNTQYF.

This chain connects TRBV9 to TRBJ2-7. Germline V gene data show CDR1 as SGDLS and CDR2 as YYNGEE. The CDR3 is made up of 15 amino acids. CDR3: CASSVAGQDSYEQYF.

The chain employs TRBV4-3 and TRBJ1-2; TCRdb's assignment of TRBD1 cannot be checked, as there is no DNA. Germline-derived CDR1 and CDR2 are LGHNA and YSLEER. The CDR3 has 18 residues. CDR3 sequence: CASSQDSVIAGTTYGYTF.

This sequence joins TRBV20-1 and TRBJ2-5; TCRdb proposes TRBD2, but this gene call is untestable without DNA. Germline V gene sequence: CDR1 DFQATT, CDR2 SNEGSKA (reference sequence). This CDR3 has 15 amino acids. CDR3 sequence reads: CSAKIRGSWQETQYF.

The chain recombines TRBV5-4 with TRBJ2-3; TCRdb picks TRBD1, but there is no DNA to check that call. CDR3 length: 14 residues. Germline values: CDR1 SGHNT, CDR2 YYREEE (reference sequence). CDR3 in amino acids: CASSANNRGDTQYF. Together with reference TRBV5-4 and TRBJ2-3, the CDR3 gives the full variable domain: ETGVTQSPTHLIKTRGQQVTLRCSSQSGHNTVSWYQQALGQGPQFIFQYYREEENGRGNFPPRFSGLQFPNYSSELNVNALELDDSALYLCASSANNRGDTQYFGPGTRLTVL.

CDR3 sequence reads: CASSLGGQGKYEQYF. The gene calls are TRBV7-2 and TRBJ2-7; TCRdb's D call of TRBD1 is untestable without DNA. Per the germline V gene, CDR1 is SGHTA and CDR2 is FQGNSA. The CDR3 is made up of 15 amino acids.

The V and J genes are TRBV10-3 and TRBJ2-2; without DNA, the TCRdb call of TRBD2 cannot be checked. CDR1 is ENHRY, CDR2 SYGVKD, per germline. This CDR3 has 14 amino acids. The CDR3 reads CAISEYTSSGELFF.

This chain's CDR3 is CASSQGILGGASYEQYF. This rearrangement joins TRBV4-1 to TRBJ2-7; TCRdb's D gene call, TRBD1, goes unchecked for lack of DNA. The length of the CDR3 is 17 residues. The V gene's germline CDR1 is MGHRA and CDR2 YSYEKL.

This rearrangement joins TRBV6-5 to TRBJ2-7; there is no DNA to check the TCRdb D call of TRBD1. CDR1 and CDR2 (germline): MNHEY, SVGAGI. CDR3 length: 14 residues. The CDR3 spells CASSYSGTGIEQYF.

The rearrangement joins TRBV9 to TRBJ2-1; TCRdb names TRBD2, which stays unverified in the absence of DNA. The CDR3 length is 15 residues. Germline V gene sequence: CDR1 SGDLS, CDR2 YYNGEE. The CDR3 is CASSVGGGGWDEQFF.

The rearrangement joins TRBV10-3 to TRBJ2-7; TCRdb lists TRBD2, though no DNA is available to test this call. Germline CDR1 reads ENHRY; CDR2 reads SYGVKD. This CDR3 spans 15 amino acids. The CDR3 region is CAISESGTSFFEQYF.

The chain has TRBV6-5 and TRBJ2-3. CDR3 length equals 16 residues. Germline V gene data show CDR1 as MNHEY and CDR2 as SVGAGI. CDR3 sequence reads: CASSYSATASTDTQYF.

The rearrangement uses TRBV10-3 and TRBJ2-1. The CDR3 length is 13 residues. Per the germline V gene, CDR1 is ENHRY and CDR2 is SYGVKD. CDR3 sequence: CAISDPEYNEQFF.

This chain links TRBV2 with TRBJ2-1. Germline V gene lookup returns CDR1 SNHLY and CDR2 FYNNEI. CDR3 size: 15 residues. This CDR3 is CASSARRSSYNEQFF.

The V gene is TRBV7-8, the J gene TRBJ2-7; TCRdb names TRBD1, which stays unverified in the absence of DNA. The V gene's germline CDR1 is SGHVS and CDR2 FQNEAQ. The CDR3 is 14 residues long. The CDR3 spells CASSLVRDGYEQYF.

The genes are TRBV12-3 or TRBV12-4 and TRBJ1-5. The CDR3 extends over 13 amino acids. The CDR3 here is CASRATINQPQHF.

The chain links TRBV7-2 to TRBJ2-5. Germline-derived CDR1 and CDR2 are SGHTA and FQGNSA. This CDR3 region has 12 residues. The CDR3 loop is CASSRHQETQYF.

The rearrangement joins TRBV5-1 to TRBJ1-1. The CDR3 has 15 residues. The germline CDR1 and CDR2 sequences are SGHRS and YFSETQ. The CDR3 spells CASSLAAAMNTEAFF.

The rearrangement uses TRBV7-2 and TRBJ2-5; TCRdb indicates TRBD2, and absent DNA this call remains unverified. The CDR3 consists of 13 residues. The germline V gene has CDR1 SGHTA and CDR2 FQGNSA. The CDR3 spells CASSRLAGRAQYF.

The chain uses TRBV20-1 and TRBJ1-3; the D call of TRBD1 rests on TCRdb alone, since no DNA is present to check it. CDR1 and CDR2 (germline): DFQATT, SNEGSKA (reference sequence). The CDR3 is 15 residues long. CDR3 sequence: CSARPTARGRDTIYF.